Here is one T cell receptor beta chain with its context. Its antigen remains undetermined. Base-call qualities are not available, and no considerably larger clone is one nucleotide away. The data originate from a study of blood T cell repertoires in COVID-19 (dated by TCRdb to 2020 to 2021). Background on the whole study: Samples covering the acute and convalescent phases of COVID-19 were provided by collaborators in the United States, Italy and Spain. The prospective study material was composed of cDNA or gDNA derived from T cells, B-cell-depleted T cells, or PBMCs. Subjects who had been exposed to COVID-19, were actively infected with it, or had recovered from it provided the deeply sampled blood TCRbeta repertoires that made up the dataset. The repertoires were made available in a free public database intended to serve as a resource for research on the immune response to SARS-CoV-2. Samples came from the ongoing ImmuneRACE study (first 160 participants) plus 1,254 subjects from 6 global collaborators. The sample metadata nearly always contained a de-identified subject ID, COVID-19 status, age in years and sex. Where available, HLA class I and class II types were obtained from metadata supplied by the sample provider rather than from assay-based typing.

CDR1 and CDR2 are drawn from the germline V gene: MDHEN, SYDVKM. Inclusive of the bounding cysteine and phenylalanine, the CDR3 is 15 residues long. Of all the DNA, just the CDR3 is kept, 45 bases in frame from base 1. Cut back by 5 bases and 4 bases, the V and J ends lie 15 bases apart. Whole blood was collected in K2EDTA tubes by collaborating institutions according to the institutions' own protocols. For TCRbeta analysis, collaborators shipped samples in one of three forms: frozen whole blood, isolated PBMCs, or DNA extracted from either of those sample types. The immunoSEQ Assay, a bias-controlled multiplex PCR, was used to amplify TCRbeta CDR3 regions from genomic DNA. In the original analysis: The number of nucleated cells in each sample was estimated from the amplification of reference gene primers within the assay. Sequence reads were collapsed and filtered to measure the absolute abundance of every unique TCRbeta CDR3 rearrangement. Productive Simpson clonality was computed per sample as the square root of Simpson's diversity index over productive rearrangements. Drawn from immuneACCESS, this table holds only the in-frame rearrangements with V and J called that TCRdb kept. Clones are partly lost; checked studies trace under half to an unresolved V gene and leave the rest unexplained. Clone size and V and J calls were adopted from that table, with D and trimming inferred from the DNA. This sample gives over 300,000 clones in total; around 92% of them show up just once. The ten largest make up 0.95% to 1.5% of the sample.

What the research found in general, with its limitations: The amount of clinical and demographic metadata varied by source and participant and was provided uncurated.

This receptor was identified in a man aged 40-50 years with acute or convalescent COVID-19. Sequencing was performed on peripheral blood. The rearranged chain carries TRBV28 and TRBJ2-1; the D gene is possibly TRBD1, with 6 bases matching. The nucleotide sequence reads TGTGCCAGCAGTCCCCCCGACGGACAGTACAATGAGCAGTTCTTC. Its coded protein is CASSPPDGQYNEQFF. The variable domain in full, with residues beyond the CDR3 obtained from the reference TRBV28 and TRBJ2-1 genes, is DVKVTQSSRYLVKRTGEKVFLECVQDMDHENMFWYRQDPGLGLRLIYFSYDVKMKEKGDIPEGYSVSREKKERFSLILESASTNQTSMYLCASSPPDGQYNEQFFGPGTRLTVL.